This T cell receptor (beta chain) was sequenced in a study of shared clonotypes between healthy human individuals. The study ran the assay at deep level. Only in-frame clones appear in the TCRdb table, and some are missing; sequencing was by immunoSEQ multiplex PCR. The repertoire holds a few million clones, with approximately 95% as singletons. This clonotype originated in a man aged 18 to 30 in good health. Some clones in this sample may be carry-over from other donors' samples. Sequencing input: naive CD4+ T cells from PBMCs. Subset described: CD45RA+ positively selected.

The CDR3 protein is CASSLAWGSGTDTQYF. The CDR3, as DNA: TGTGCCAGCAGCTTAGCTTGGGGATCTGGGACAGATACGCAGTATTTT. This sequence joins TRBV7-2 and TRBJ2-3, with D hard to call. Germline lookup yields CDR1 SGHTA and CDR2 FQGNSA. Trimming left V 0 bases short and J 3 bases short, with 13 bases between. The CDR3 is 16 amino acids.